These 30 T cell receptor beta chains share one sample of origin, sequenced in a study of T cell responses to AZD1222 COVID-19 vaccine. Clones were sequenced by immunoSEQ multiplex PCR, and TCRdb holds only the in-frame ones, with some missing. Of about 100,000 clones in the sample, around 90% are singletons; the top ten hold over 15%. The specimen comprised peripheral blood, sampled on day 0 of AZD1222 vaccination. These receptors originate from an adult in good health.

This chain joins TRBV2 and TRBJ1-5, with D hard to call. CDR3 length: 13 amino acids. CDR1 SNHLY and CDR2 FYNNEI come from the germline V gene. V lost 6 bases to trimming and J lost 6 bases, with 12 bases between them. CDR3 in DNA: TGTGCCAGCAGCGGCCATGACGGTCAGCCCCAGCATTTT. As protein: CASSGHDGQPQHF.

This chain links TRBV5-1 with TRBJ2-5; D gene ambiguous. The V and J ends lost 0 bases and 1 base respectively, with 10 bases between them. CDR1 SGHRS and CDR2 YFSETQ come from the germline V gene. There are 15 residues in the CDR3. The DNA for the CDR3 is TGCGCCAGCAGCTTGGCCCCGACGCCCCAAGAGACCCAGTACTTC. Translating gives CASSLAPTPQETQYF.

The gene calls are TRBV6-2 or TRBV6-3 and TRBJ2-7; D is uncertain. Trimming cost V 2 bases and J 2 bases, with 10 bases left between them. Germline-derived CDR1 and CDR2 are MNHEY and SVGEGT. The CDR3 runs 14 residues. CDR3 sequence: CASSYQAVTYEQYF. The CDR3 nucleotides read TGTGCCAGCAGTTACCAGGCGGTAACCTACGAGCAGTACTTC.

This clone has just one count. The CDR3 sequence is CASSAFWDRTEGTDTQYF. The CDR3 nucleotides are TGTGCCAGCAGCGCATTTTGGGACAGGACCGAAGGAACAGATACGCAGTATTTT. This sequence joins TRBV9 and TRBJ2-3; 8 nucleotides agree with TRBD1. The V segment lost 3 bases and the J segment 3 bases; nucleotides outside the gene matches: 15. The germline V gene encodes CDR1 SGDLS and CDR2 YYNGEE. This CDR3 is 18 amino acids long. The entire variable domain, with the rest obtained from reference TRBV9 and TRBJ2-3, is as follows: DSGVTQTPKHLITATGQRVTLRCSPRSGDLSVYWYQQSLDQGLQFLIQYYNGEERAKGNILERFSAQQFPDLHSELNLSSLELGDSALYFCASSAFWDRTEGTDTQYFGPGTRLTVL.

Concerning this clone: Other DNA sequences in the sample encode the same CDR3. This chain uses TRBV2 with TRBJ1-1; D is unresolved. Trimming pared 9 bases from V and 1 base from J, leaving 9 bases between. The CDR3 runs to 12 residues. CDR1 is SNHLY and CDR2 is FYNNEI in the germline V gene. The CDR3 sequence: CASTVSNTEAFF. The CDR3 nucleotides read TGTGCCAGTACCGTATCGAACACTGAAGCTTTCTTT. Using reference TRBV2 and TRBJ1-1 for the parts outside the CDR3, the full variable domain is EPEVTQTPSHQVTQMGQEVILRCVPISNHLYFYWYRQILGQKVEFLVSFYNNEISEKSEIFDDQFSVERPDGSNFTLKIRSTKLEDSAMYFCASTVSNTEAFFGQGTRLTVV.

The V call is TRBV6-1, the J call TRBJ2-3; TRBD2 matches at 10 bases. With V trimmed by 3 bases and J by 4 bases, 10 bases remained unmatched. This CDR3 contains 17 residues. CDR1 is MNHNS, CDR2 SASEGT, per germline. The CDR3 reads CASSEISGGAWADTQYF. DNA of the CDR3: TGTGCCAGCAGTGAGATCAGCGGGGGGGCCTGGGCAGATACGCAGTATTTT.

This chain links TRBV7-9 with TRBJ1-2, with D possibly being TRBD1 (5 bases). Trimming removed 4 bases at V and 5 bases at J, with 8 bases between. The germline V gene has CDR1 SEHNR and CDR2 FQNEAQ (reference sequence). The CDR3 extends over 12 amino acids. CDR3 nucleotides: TGTGCCAGCAGCTCGGAGGGGTATGGCTACACCTTC. Residues: CASSSEGYGYTF.

This clone appeared once. The rearrangement uses TRBV5-1 and TRBJ2-1; 8 bases are a match to TRBD1. The CDR3 spans 14 residues. Germline CDR1 and CDR2: SGHRS and YFSETQ. V shed 3 bases, J shed 6 bases, and the junction held 5 bases outside the gene matches. CDR3 residues: CASSSQGAGNEQFF. CDR3 sequence (DNA): TGCGCCAGCAGCTCCCAGGGGGCTGGCAATGAGCAGTTCTTC. Full variable domain (remainder filled in from reference TRBV5-1 and TRBJ2-1): KAGVTQTPRYLIKTRGQQVTLSCSPISGHRSVSWYQQTPGQGLQFLFEYFSETQRNKGNFPGRFSGRQFSNSRSEMNVSTLELGDSALYLCASSSQGAGNEQFFGPGTRLTVL.

Written as DNA, the CDR3 is TGTGCCAGCTCACCACGGCAGGACAATGAGCAGTTCTTC. Its protein product is CASSPRQDNEQFF. J is TRBJ2-1 and V is TRBV18, with D uncertain. Germline CDR1 is KGHSH and CDR2 is LQKENI. The CDR3 sequence is 13 residues long. Trimming took 1 base from V and 5 from J, leaving 6 bases between them.

On this clone itself: The same CDR3 can be traced to other DNA sequences in this sample. The V call is TRBV18, the J call TRBJ2-7; D is unresolved. The CDR3 is 12 amino acids. Per germline, CDR1 KGHSH and CDR2 LQKENI. V lost 3 bases and J 4 bases, leaving 7 bases between the germline ends. The DNA for the CDR3 is TGTGCCAGCTCACCGCTACCGTACGAGCAGTACTTC. Its protein product is CASSPLPYEQYF.

V is TRBV19 and J is TRBJ1-2; D unresolved. From germline, CDR1 is LNHDA and CDR2 SQIVND (reference sequence). The V end was cut by 1 base, the J end by 6 bases, with 12 bases between. The CDR3 loop spans 14 amino acids. CDR3 coding DNA: TGTGCCAGTAGTATAGCCGTCAGTAGGCATGGCTACACCTTC. Residues: CASSIAVSRHGYTF.

The J gene is TRBJ2-5, the V gene TRBV5-1, with unresolved D. Trimming stripped 0 bases from V and 0 bases from J, with 9 bases between. The germline gives CDR1 SGHRS, CDR2 YFSETQ. The CDR3 sequence is 15 residues long. The CDR3 nucleotides are TGCGCCAGCAGCTTGGCCAGGCGAGACCAAGAGACCCAGTACTTC. As protein: CASSLARRDQETQYF.

This chain connects TRBV7-2 to TRBJ2-3, with 7 bases that match TRBD2. This CDR3 contains 15 residues. The J segment lost 1 base and the V segment lost 6 bases, leaving 7 bases of the junction unmatched. CDR1 is SGHTA, CDR2 FQGNSA, per germline. CDR3: CASRLAAAGTDTQYF. For the CDR3, the DNA is TGTGCCAGCAGGCTAGCGGCGGCGGGCACAGATACGCAGTATTTT. Using reference TRBV7-2 and TRBJ2-3 for the parts outside the CDR3, the full variable domain is GAGVSQSPSNKVTEKGKDVELRCDPISGHTALYWYRQSLGQGLEFLIYFQGNSAPDKSGLPSDRFSAERTGGSVSTLTIQRTQQEDSAVYLCASRLAAAGTDTQYFGPGTRLTVL.

There are a few counts of this clone. The V gene is TRBV5-1, the J gene TRBJ2-7; D unresolved. V lost 3 bases and J 2 bases, leaving 18 bases between the germline ends. Germline V gene lookup returns CDR1 SGHRS and CDR2 YFSETQ. This CDR3 spans 16 amino acids. CDR3 in DNA: TGCGCCAGCAGCTCTCCCCCCGAAGGCCCGACCTACGAGCAGTACTTC. It specifies CASSSPPEGPTYEQYF.

The chain joins TRBV27 to TRBJ2-6; no clear D gene. The V end lost 3 bases, the J end lost 2 bases, and 5 bases lay between the germline ends. Germline V lookup: CDR1 MNHEY, CDR2 SMNVEV (reference sequence). The CDR3 contains 14 residues. The CDR3 protein is CASSFQTGANVLTF. The CDR3 nucleotides read TGTGCCAGCAGTTTCCAGACTGGGGCCAACGTCCTGACTTTC.

The chain joins TRBV28 to TRBJ2-4; perhaps D is TRBD1 or TRBD2 (6 bases each). V lost 2 bases, J lost 6 bases, and 17 bases lay in between. The CDR3 totals 16 residues. Germline V CDR1 and CDR2: MDHEN, SYDVKM. The CDR3 nucleotides are TGTGCCAGCAGTTTAGGCGGGACATCCTTTCGAAACATTCAGTACTTC. Its translation is CASSLGGTSFRNIQYF.

V and J are TRBV15 and TRBJ1-5; 8 bases are a match to TRBD1. The CDR3 spans 15 residues. Germline lookup yields CDR1 LNHNV and CDR2 YYDKDF (reference sequence). Trimming removed 1 base from V and 2 bases from J; junction bases left unmatched: 1. CDR3 DNA sequence: TGTGCCACCAGCAGAGTGACAGGGGGCAATCAGCCCCAGCATTTT. Its translation: CATSRVTGGNQPQHF. Full variable domain (rest looked up from reference TRBV15 and TRBJ1-5): DAMVIQNPRYQVTQFGKPVTLSCSQTLNHNVMYWYQQKSSQAPKLLFHYYDKDFNNEADTPDNFQSRRPNTSFCFLDIRSPGLGDTAMYLCATSRVTGGNQPQHFGDGTRLSIL.

The chain recombines TRBV2 with TRBJ1-6; D is possibly TRBD1 (6 bases). The length of the CDR3 is 15 residues. Looked up from germline, CDR1 is SNHLY and CDR2 is FYNNEI. Trimming removed 7 bases from V and 7 bases from J, with 17 bases in between. The CDR3 DNA reads TGTGCCAGCAAAAACGGGGGGGCTGGAAATTCACCCCTCCACTTT. Protein: CASKNGGAGNSPLHF.

With regard to this clone: In the same sample, other DNA sequences code for this CDR3. V usage is TRBV5-4 and J usage is TRBJ2-5, with 10 bases matching TRBD2. The CDR3 length is 15 residues. Germline trimming cut 2 bases from V and 1 base from J; bases unmatched to any gene: 2. Per the germline V gene, CDR1 is SGHNT and CDR2 is YYREEE (reference sequence). DNA of the CDR3: TGTGCCAGCAGCTTAACTAGCGGGGCCCAAGAGACCCAGTACTTC. It specifies CASSLTSGAQETQYF.

The V and J genes are TRBV9 and TRBJ1-1, with 10 nucleotides matching TRBD1. The CDR3 is 18 residues long. CDR1 and CDR2 (germline): SGDLS, YYNGEE. Losses at the gene ends were 1 base for V and 1 base for J; bases not matched to a gene: 10. CDR3 nucleotides: TGTGCCAGCAGCGTACAACCGGGACAGGGGTTAGAGAACACTGAAGCTTTCTTT. This sequence encodes CASSVQPGQGLENTEAFF.

This clone has more than one count but fewer than ten. The chain joins TRBV18 to TRBJ1-1, with D perhaps matching TRBD1 (5 bases). Trimming took 3 bases from V and 0 from J, leaving 8 bases between them. The length of the CDR3 is 14 residues. Looked up from germline, CDR1 is KGHSH and CDR2 is LQKENI. CDR3 loop: CASSPTGLNTEAFF. Written as DNA, the CDR3 is TGTGCCAGCTCACCCACAGGCTTGAACACTGAAGCTTTCTTT. Full variable domain (remainder filled in from reference TRBV18 and TRBJ1-1): NAGVMQNPRHLVRRRGQEARLRCSPMKGHSHVYWYRQLPEEGLKFMVYLQKENIIDESGMPKERFSAEFPKEGPSILRIQQVVRGDSAAYFCASSPTGLNTEAFFGQGTRLTVV.

This clone was recorded only once. The chain combines TRBV5-5 with TRBJ2-5, with TRBD1 matching over 7 bases. J was trimmed by 5 bases and V by 1 base; bases with no gene match: 8. The length of the CDR3 is 15 residues. CDR1 and CDR2 (germline): SGHKS, YYEKEE (reference sequence). Written as DNA, the CDR3 is TGTGCCAGCAGCTTGCTGACAGGGAGTATGGAGACCCAGTACTTC. It codes for CASSLLTGSMETQYF.

The chain uses TRBV5-1 and TRBJ1-1; perhaps TRBD1 as D (6 bases). Germline lookup yields CDR1 SGHRS and CDR2 YFSETQ. The germline V and J ends were trimmed by 0 bases and 2 bases, with 14 bases remaining between them. The CDR3 is 16 amino acids. CDR3 sequence (DNA): TGCGCCAGCAGCTTGGGACCCCAGACAGGAAACACTGAAGCTTTCTTT. Translation gives CASSLGPQTGNTEAFF. Full variable domain (remainder filled in from reference TRBV5-1 and TRBJ1-1): KAGVTQTPRYLIKTRGQQVTLSCSPISGHRSVSWYQQTPGQGLQFLFEYFSETQRNKGNFPGRFSGRQFSNSRSEMNVSTLELGDSALYLCASSLGPQTGNTEAFFGQGTRLTVV.

The gene calls are TRBV9 and TRBJ2-3; the match to TRBD2 covers 9 bases. V trimming: 4 bases; J trimming: 2 bases; junction bases outside the gene matches: 8. CDR3 length: 16 residues. CDR1 SGDLS and CDR2 YYNGEE come from the germline V gene. The CDR3 nucleotides are TGTGCCAGCAGCCCAATCCGACTAGCGGACACAGATACGCAGTATTTT. Residues: CASSPIRLADTDTQYF.

The V call is TRBV19, the J call TRBJ1-5; no clear D gene. CDR1 LNHDA and CDR2 SQIVND come from the germline V gene (reference sequence). V was trimmed by 7 bases and J by 1 base, leaving 8 bases between them. There are 13 residues in the CDR3. The CDR3, as DNA: TGTGCCAGTACTTTCCAGAGCAATCAGCCCCAGCATTTT. Residues: CASTFQSNQPQHF.

The V gene is TRBV9, the J gene TRBJ1-2; D call uncertain. The germline gives CDR1 SGDLS, CDR2 YYNGEE. There are 16 residues in the CDR3. The V end lost 2 bases, the J end lost 0 bases, and 14 bases lay between the germline ends. The CDR3 sequence: CASSVGEIVTNYGYTF. The DNA for the CDR3 is TGTGCCAGCAGCGTCGGGGAAATAGTTACTAACTATGGCTACACCTTC.

V is TRBV19 and J is TRBJ2-4; 8 nucleotides align to TRBD2. The CDR3 sequence is 13 residues long. V trimming: 7 bases; J trimming: 8 bases; junction bases outside the gene matches: 7. CDR1 and CDR2 from the germline V gene are LNHDA and SQIVND (reference sequence). Here the CDR3 DNA reads TGTGCCAGTACCCCGGGAGGGGGACACATTCAGTACTTC. Encoded protein: CASTPGGGHIQYF.

V and J are TRBV7-9 and TRBJ1-2; TRBD1 agrees at 8 bases. The junction had 13 bases not matched to a gene; V was cut back by 8 bases and J by 8 bases. CDR3 length: 14 residues. Germline assignment: CDR1 SEHNR and CDR2 FQNEAQ (reference sequence). The CDR3 DNA reads as TGTGCCAGCGAAGTTACAGGGGGAATGGAGGGCTACACCTTC. This translates into CASEVTGGMEGYTF.

V and J are TRBV10-3 and TRBJ1-5; weak D call: TRBD1 (5 bases). The germline V gene has CDR1 ENHRY and CDR2 SYGVKD. The germline V and J ends were trimmed by 2 bases and 14 bases, with 19 bases remaining between them. This CDR3 has 14 residues. For the CDR3, the DNA is TGTGCCATCAGTGAGCCGGAGGGAATCTCAGGGAAGCATTTT. This codes for CAISEPEGISGKHF.

V and J are TRBV3-1 (or the pseudogene TRBV3-2) and TRBJ2-7, with 7 bases that match TRBD1. CDR1 is LGHDT and CDR2 is YNNKEL in the germline V gene (reference sequence). The V segment lost 6 bases and the J segment 5 bases; nucleotides outside the gene matches: 1. The CDR3 loop spans 11 amino acids. CDR3 loop: CASRTGNEQYF. In nucleotides, the CDR3 is TGTGCCAGCAGGACAGGGAACGAGCAGTACTTC.